The clone carrying this TCR beta chain was seen only a few times. These data are taken from a study of graft-versus-host responses after intestinal transplantation. There are 14 residues in the CDR3. Trimming took off 5 bases at V and 2 bases at J, with 13 bases between the two ends. Germline V CDR1 and CDR2: SGHNT, YENEEA. Repertoires were generated with immunoSEQ multiplex PCR, while TCRdb's copy carries only in-frame clones and drops some. The data contain approximately 9,300 clones, just under 30% of them singletons. The TCR was taken from a human patient who received an intestinal transplant. This sample comprised alloreactive CD4+ T cells from a mixed lymphocyte reaction culture, obtained before intestinal transplant. As for subset: CFSE-low proliferating T cells sorted from roughly six-day pre-transplant mixed lymphocyte reaction (GvH or HvG direction). The V and J genes are TRBV11-3 and TRBJ2-7, with D perhaps matching TRBD1 (6 bases). CDR3 region: CASSPPTGTYEQYF. The DNA for the CDR3 is TGTGCCAGCAGCCCACCGACAGGAACCTACGAGCAGTACTTC.